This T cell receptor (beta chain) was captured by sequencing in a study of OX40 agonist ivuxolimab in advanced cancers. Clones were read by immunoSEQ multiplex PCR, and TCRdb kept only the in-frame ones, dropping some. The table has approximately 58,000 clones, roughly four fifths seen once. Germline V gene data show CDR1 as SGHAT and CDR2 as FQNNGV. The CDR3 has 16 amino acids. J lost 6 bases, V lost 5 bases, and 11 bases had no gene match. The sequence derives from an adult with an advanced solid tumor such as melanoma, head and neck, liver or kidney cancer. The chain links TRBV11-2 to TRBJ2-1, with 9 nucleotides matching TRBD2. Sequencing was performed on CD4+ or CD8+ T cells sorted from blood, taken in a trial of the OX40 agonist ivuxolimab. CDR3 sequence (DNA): TGTGCCAGCAGCACGGTGTTCCTAGCGGGGATCAATGAGCAGTTCTTC. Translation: CASSTVFLAGINEQFF.